These 22 T cell receptor beta chains share one sample of origin, sequenced in a study of T cells in Graves' hyperthyroidism and ophthalmopathy. RNA transcripts were the template for amplifying TCR beta CDR3 regions. HTBI primers were employed in a first-round RT-PCR of the TCR CDR3. TCRdb re-analysed the multiplex PCR reads in MiXCR, keeping a single row per CDR3 protein. The top ten hold roughly 3% of the sample, which has hundreds of thousands of distinct CDR3 sequences, 15% to 20% seen once. Material: blood. The receptors shown here come from a woman aged 40 to 50 with Graves' ophthalmopathy.

This clonotype was detected many times. The V gene is TRBV28, the J gene TRBJ2-5; D not certain. The CDR3 contains 14 residues. Trimming left V 3 bases short and J 2 bases short, with 10 bases between. Germline loops: CDR1 MDHEN, CDR2 SYDVKM. CDR3 residues: CASSFDDIQETQYF. The CDR3 nucleotides read TGTGCCAGCAGTTTCGACGACATACAAGAGACCCAGTACTTC.

The sample holds a few counts of this clonotype. V and J are TRBV10-3 and TRBJ1-1; 8 bases are shared with TRBD1. V was pared by 6 bases and J by 3 bases, with 6 bases of the junction left unmatched. This CDR3 spans 14 amino acids. Germline lookup yields CDR1 ENHRY and CDR2 SYGVKD. The DNA for the CDR3 is TGTGCCATCAGAGGGCAGGGGGCGGACACTGAAGCTTTCTTT. Translated, it gives CAIRGQGADTEAFF.

Note on this clonotype: One junction end does not reproduce the germline sequence, and a read error may be involved. CDR3 loop: CASSFNPLGNTTYF. The CDR3 DNA is TGCGCCAGCAGCTTCAACCCACTCGGGAACACCACATATTTT. The chain employs TRBV5-1 and TRBJ1-3, with D unclear. CDR3 size: 14 residues. The germline CDR1 and CDR2 sequences are SGHRS and YFSETQ. The full variable domain, with the rest looked up from reference TRBV5-1 and TRBJ1-3, is KAGVTQTPRYLIKTRGQQVTLSCSPISGHRSVSWYQQTPGQGLQFLFEYFSETQRNKGNFPGRFSGRQFSNSRSEMNVSTLELGDSALYLCASSFNPLGNTTYFGEGSWLTVV.

This clonotype was seen only a few times. CDR3 in amino acids: CASSYPRTGYYEQYF. In DNA form, the CDR3 reads TGTGCCAGCAGTTACCCAAGGACCGGATATTACGAGCAGTACTTC. The V and J genes are TRBV6-5 and TRBJ2-7; D is uncertain. The CDR3 loop spans 15 amino acids. Trimming pared 2 bases from V and 4 bases from J, leaving 15 bases between. Germline CDR1 and CDR2: MNHEY and SVGAGI.

This clonotype was seen many times. The chain links TRBV2 to TRBJ1-2; D is ambiguous. Germline CDR1 is SNHLY and CDR2 is FYNNEI. The V gene lost 5 bases and the J gene lost 7 bases, with 17 bases spanning the gap. The CDR3 has 14 residues. The CDR3 is CASSSERLLGGYTF. The CDR3 nucleotides are TGTGCCAGCAGTTCAGAGAGACTCTTAGGTGGCTACACCTTC. Filled out from reference TRBV2 and TRBJ1-2, the complete variable domain reads EPEVTQTPSHQVTQMGQEVILRCVPISNHLYFYWYRQILGQKVEFLVSFYNNEISEKSEIFDDQFSVERPDGSNFTLKIRSTKLEDSAMYFCASSSERLLGGYTFGSGTRLTVV.

On this clonotype: This clone may be a read error of a much larger clone one base away. The V and J genes are TRBV30 and TRBJ1-1; 10 bases are shared with TRBD1. The CDR3 sequence is 14 residues long. CDR1 and CDR2 from the germline V gene are GTSNPN and SVGIG (reference sequence). V shed 5 bases and J 5 bases; nucleotides not matched to a gene: 8. The CDR3 is CAWCTGTGATEAFF. The CDR3 bases are TGTGCCTGGTGTACCGGGACAGGGGCGACTGAAGCTTTCTTT.

At least ten counts were recorded for this clonotype. The chain has TRBV7-3 and TRBJ2-1; 9 bases align to TRBD2. CDR3 length equals 15 residues. V was pared by 2 bases and J by 6 bases, with 5 bases of the junction left unmatched. Per the germline V gene, CDR1 is SGHTA and CDR2 is FQGTGA. The CDR3: CASSLQAGGGNEQFF. The CDR3 DNA follows: TGTGCCAGCAGCTTACAGGCGGGAGGGGGCAATGAGCAGTTCTTC. Using reference TRBV7-3 and TRBJ2-1 for the parts outside the CDR3, the full variable domain is GAGVSQTPSNKVTEKGKYVELRCDPISGHTALYWYRQSLGQGPEFLIYFQGTGAADDSGLPNDRFFAVRPEGSVSTLKIQRTERGDSAVYLCASSLQAGGGNEQFFGPGTRLTVL.

In nucleotides, the CDR3 is TGTGCCAGCAGTGAGCGGGGGCAGGCAGATACGCAGTATTTT. Protein product: CASSERGQADTQYF. The chain links TRBV6-1 to TRBJ2-3, with a tentative D call TRBD2 (7 bases). V was clipped by 3 bases and J by 4 bases, with 11 bases between them. The CDR3 loop spans 14 amino acids. Germline CDR1 is MNHNS and CDR2 is SASEGT.

V is TRBV6-1 and J is TRBJ1-1; D perhaps matches TRBD1 (5 bases). Per germline, CDR1 MNHNS and CDR2 SASEGT. V lost 10 bases to trimming and J lost 4 bases, with 16 bases between them. The CDR3 is made up of 13 amino acids. The CDR3 DNA is TGTGCCACAGTCGGGACCCCCAGCACTGAAGCTTTCTTT. Its protein is CATVGTPSTEAFF.

This clonotype appeared many times. V is TRBV6-1 and J is TRBJ2-7, with D maybe TRBD2 (6 bases). V was pared by 8 bases and J by 3 bases, with 23 bases between. The CDR3 spans 16 residues. Looked up from germline, CDR1 is MNHNS and CDR2 is SASEGT. The CDR3 nucleotides read TGTGCCAGCCGGTCCGCACTGGGCGGGATCGGCTACGAGCAGTACTTC. This codes for CASRSALGGIGYEQYF.

This clonotype was detected ten times or more. V and J are TRBV12-3 or TRBV12-4 and TRBJ1-5; TRBD1 agrees at 8 bases. V lost 5 bases, J lost 7 bases, and 7 bases stayed unmatched. CDR3 length: 14 amino acids. CDR3 coding DNA: TGTGCCAGCAGTCCGGACAGGGCTAAACAGCCCCAGCATTTT. This sequence encodes CASSPDRAKQPQHF.

This clonotype was recorded many times. The rearrangement links TRBV12-3 or TRBV12-4 to TRBJ2-5; unclear D gene. Trimming took off 3 bases at V and 4 bases at J, with 12 bases between the two ends. There are 14 residues in the CDR3. CDR3 protein: CASSFGVMGETQYF. The CDR3 nucleotides are TGTGCCAGCAGTTTTGGGGTGATGGGAGAGACCCAGTACTTC.

The J gene is TRBJ1-4, the V gene TRBV20-1; no firm D call. CDR1 DFQATT and CDR2 SNEGSKA come from the germline V gene (reference sequence). Trimming cost V 1 base and J 4 bases, with 10 bases left between them. The CDR3 has 14 residues. The CDR3 DNA sequence: TGCAGTGCTAGAGTCTTAGGGAGTAATGAAAAACTGTTTTTT. The encoded protein is CSARVLGSNEKLFF.

This sequence joins TRBV10-3 and TRBJ2-4, with TRBD2 as a possible D gene (5 bases). Trimming stripped 4 bases from V and 6 bases from J, with 7 bases between. In germline, CDR1 is ENHRY, CDR2 SYGVKD. The length of the CDR3 is 12 residues. CDR3 residues: CAISVEGNIQYF. Here the CDR3 DNA reads TGTGCCATCAGTGTTGAGGGAAACATTCAGTACTTC.

At least ten counts were recorded for this clonotype. The chain uses TRBV7-6 and TRBJ2-7, with D possibly TRBD1 on 7 matching bases. This CDR3 spans 15 amino acids. Germline-derived CDR1 and CDR2 are SGHVS and FNYEAQ. V was trimmed by 4 bases and J by 3 bases, leaving 16 bases between them. CDR3 amino acids: CASSSIRGAYYEQYF. The DNA for the CDR3 is TGTGCCAGCAGCTCGATCAGGGGGGCCTACTACGAGCAGTACTTC.

The V call is TRBV3-1, the J call TRBJ2-2, with D maybe TRBD2 (5 bases). Germline lookup yields CDR1 LGHDT and CDR2 YNNKEL (reference sequence). CDR3 length: 14 amino acids. With 1 base removed from V and 6 bases from J, the gap between germline ends came to 9 bases. CDR3 nucleotides: TGTGCCAGCAGCCAAGGAGGGAATCCCGGGGAGCTGTTTTTT. It encodes CASSQGGNPGELFF.

This chain uses TRBV7-6 with TRBJ2-7; D gene unclear. This CDR3 has 13 residues. Germline assignment: CDR1 SGHVS and CDR2 FNYEAQ. The V gene lost 1 base and the J gene lost 6 bases, with 10 bases spanning the gap. The chain's CDR3 is CASSLGNLAEQYF. CDR3 DNA: TGTGCCAGCAGCTTAGGGAACCTGGCCGAGCAGTACTTC.

This clonotype was seen at least ten times. The chain recombines TRBV14 with TRBJ2-1; D may be TRBD1 (5 bases). Trimming removed 3 bases at V and 7 bases at J, with 10 bases between. Germline CDR1 reads SGHDN; CDR2 reads FVKESK. This CDR3 has 13 amino acids. CDR3 residues: CASSQFKGNEQFF. CDR3 DNA: TGTGCCAGCAGCCAGTTCAAGGGGAATGAGCAGTTCTTC.

This clonotype was seen a single time. A much larger clone differs from this one at a single base, so this may be a read error. The gene calls are TRBV28 and TRBJ1-5; weak D call: TRBD1 (6 bases). The CDR3 loop spans 18 amino acids. Germline CDR1 is MDHEN and CDR2 is SYDVKM. The CDR3 sequence is CASSLFSFRAGDNEPQHF. For the CDR3, the DNA is TGTGCCAGCAGTTTATTTTCCTTTAGGGCTGGGGACAATGAGCCCCAGCATTTT.

This clonotype was recorded at least ten times. The chain recombines TRBV30 with TRBJ2-1; TRBD2 aligns across 9 bases. This CDR3 has 15 residues. Per the germline V gene, CDR1 is GTSNPN and CDR2 is SVGIG (reference sequence). J was trimmed by 4 bases and V by 1 base; bases with no gene match: 5. The CDR3 here is CAWSDGGRDYNEQFF. The CDR3 bases are TGTGCCTGGAGTGACGGCGGGAGGGATTACAATGAGCAGTTCTTC.

In this sample, this clonotype turned up many times. The rearrangement uses TRBV11-2 and TRBJ2-1; TRBD1 or TRBD2 may be the D gene (5 bases each). Germline assignment: CDR1 SGHAT and CDR2 FQNNGV. Trimming stripped 6 bases from V and 8 bases from J, with 20 bases between. This CDR3 region has 15 residues. The CDR3 loop is CASSSGTNLLDEQFF. CDR3 nucleotide sequence: TGTGCCAGCAGTTCCGGGACCAACCTCTTGGATGAGCAGTTCTTC.

This clonotype was recorded once. At one end the junction does not follow the germline gene, possibly because of a read error. The chain combines TRBV2 with TRBJ2-1; D not resolved. The CDR3 totals 14 residues. Germline V gives CDR1 SNHLY, CDR2 FYNNEI. This CDR3 is CASSESYGYNEQFF. The CDR3 nucleotides read TGTGCCAGCAGTGAAAGTTACGGTTACAATGAGCAGTTCTTT.